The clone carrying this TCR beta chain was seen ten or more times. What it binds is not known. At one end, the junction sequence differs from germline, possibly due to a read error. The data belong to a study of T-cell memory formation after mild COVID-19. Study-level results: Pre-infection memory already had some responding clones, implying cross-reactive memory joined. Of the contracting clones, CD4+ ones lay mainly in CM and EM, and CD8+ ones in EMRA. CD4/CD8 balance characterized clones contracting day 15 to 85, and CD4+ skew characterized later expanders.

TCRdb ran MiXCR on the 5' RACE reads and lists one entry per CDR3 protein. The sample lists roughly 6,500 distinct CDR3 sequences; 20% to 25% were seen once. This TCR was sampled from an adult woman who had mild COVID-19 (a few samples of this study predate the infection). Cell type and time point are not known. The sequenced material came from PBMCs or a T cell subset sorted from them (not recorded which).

The DNA for the CDR3 is TGCGCCAGCAGCCAAGTGCCTAGCGGGGGGGCCCGGATCTTC. Encoded protein: CASSQVPSGGARIF. The chain uses TRBV4-1 and TRBJ2-1; 12 bases are a match to TRBD2. CDR3 length: 14 amino acids. Germline V gives CDR1 MGHRA, CDR2 YSYEKL.